Listed here are 2 T cell receptor beta chains from one sample, sequenced in a study of T cells after yellow fever vaccination. TCRdb reprocessed the 5' RACE reads via MiXCR and lists one record per CDR3 protein. This table has just under 600,000 distinct CDR3 sequences, roughly 13% appearing once. The sequences come from PBMCs, collected on the day of the yellow fever booster vaccination. These receptors all come from a man under 40 who received the YFV17D yellow fever vaccine.

This clonotype has only a few counts. The rearrangement uses TRBV4-1 and TRBJ2-1; TRBD2 aligns across 10 bases. V shed 0 bases and J 4 bases; nucleotides not matched to a gene: 6. CDR3 size: 17 residues. Germline CDR1 is MGHRA and CDR2 is YSYEKL. For the CDR3, the DNA is TGCGCCAGCAGCCAAGATCCAGCGGGAGGGATATACAATGAGCAGTTCTTC. Protein sequence: CASSQDPAGGIYNEQFF.

CDR3 protein: CASSQVGQGGRTEAFF. The CDR3 DNA reads TGTGCCAGCAGCCAAGTTGGGCAGGGGGGTAGAACTGAAGCTTTCTTT. This chain links TRBV14 with TRBJ1-1, with 7 bases that match TRBD1. CDR3 length: 16 amino acids. V shed 1 base, J shed 5 bases, and the junction held 10 bases outside the gene matches. The germline gives CDR1 SGHDN, CDR2 FVKESK.